This TCR beta chain was found in a study of T cell responses to AZD1222 COVID-19 vaccine (dated by TCRdb to 2020 to 2023). In terms of the full investigation: Because spike-specific TCR depth and breadth did not differ between the two schedules, AZD1222 recipients who got a second dose at roughly 4 weeks were pooled with those who got a second dose at roughly 12 weeks. Trial participants were enrolled into age subgroups of 18-55, 56-69 and 70-plus years, which contained roughly 150, 30 and 60 TCR-sequenced participants, respectively. A total of 230 to 250 trial participants underwent TCR sequencing, of whom 207 received two doses of AZD1222 and about 25 received two doses of the MenACWY control vaccine.

The CDR3 regions of human TCRbeta chains were analyzed by immunosequencing. Per the source publication's procedure: Repertoire TCRs were matched against a reference library of SARS-CoV-2-specific TCRs generated with the MIRA antigen-specificity platform. Breadth was defined as the fraction of unique TCRs that were SARS-CoV-2-associated, and depth was defined as the fraction of total T cells that were SARS-CoV-2-associated. Each spike-specific TCR was assigned to its reactive spike region and to a CD4 or CD8 class using the MIRA data. Log10-transformed breadth and depth values were compared by one-way ANOVA with Sidak's multiple comparisons tests. TCRdb took this table from immuneACCESS and kept in-frame rearrangements with V and J called. Such tables lack part of the clones; where checked against another copy, unresolved V genes explain under half of the gap, and the rest is unexplained. V and J calls and clone size come straight from that table; D and trimming were deduced from the DNA. The sample data list 100,000 or so clones, and 90% of these were observed just once. The top ten clones comprise approximately 1.3% of the sample.

The time point label, as the study defines it: baseline before first vaccination. Vaccinee samples were obtained from the UK trials COV001 and COV002, which included a single-blind randomized controlled phase 2/3 trial of AZD1222 (ChAdOx1 nCoV-19) in healthy adults. Trial participant PBMC samples were collected at day 0 and day 28 after the second dose for TCRbeta chain sequencing. Only a few counts were recorded for this clone. Its antigen specificity is not known. No base qualities exist here, and no much larger clone lies one base off it. What the authors observed across the whole study: The whole spike protein was spanned by vaccine-associated CD4 TCRs, and dominant responses were seen in regions 160-218 and 743-854. Because no day 14 peak-response samples were available, repertoires were characterized only after the peak T cell response. Conclusions about previously exposed vaccinees are limited because only a handful of AZD1222 recipients were SARS-CoV-2 seropositive at baseline. The 56-69-year group was small, and its depth increase did not reach significance, likely because of low power. Participants were mostly white British, with more females than males. The authors suggested clonal diversity may have been underestimated. Spike-specific TCR breadth and depth rose significantly after two AZD1222 doses compared with day 0 and with MenACWY recipients. Nearly half of unique spike-specific TCRs reportedly recognized epitopes outside regions mutated in the B.1.351 and B.1.1.7 variants.

The CDR3 starts with the cysteine, ends with the phenylalanine, and has 14 residues. The entry retains the CDR3 DNA only, 42 bases that are in frame from base 1. CDR1 and CDR2 are drawn from the germline V gene: MNHNS, SASEGT. The junction shows trimming of 2 bases on V and 4 bases on J, plus 11 bases between the germline ends. The clonotype comes from an adult in good health. The chain was built from TRBV6-1 and TRBJ1-1; a tentative D match to TRBD1 spans 5 bases. The material was peripheral blood, obtained on day 0 of AZD1222 vaccination. The CDR3 is CASSELAGSTEAFF. The bases read TGTGCCAGCAGTGAATTGGCAGGGAGCACTGAAGCTTTCTTT.